The 9 T cell receptor beta chains below all came from one sample that was sequenced in a study of blood T cell repertoires in COVID-19. Here immunoSEQ multiplex PCR was the method, and the copy in TCRdb shows in-frame clones only, minus some. Seen here are approximately 110,000 clones, around 80% observed once, and the top ten hold around 4.2%. Sequencing input: peripheral blood. These receptor sequences come from a human donor in a cohort sampled during active or convalescent COVID-19.

The rearrangement links TRBV7-2 to TRBJ2-1; 8 bases map to TRBD1. Germline trimming cut 6 bases from V and 10 bases from J; bases unmatched to any gene: 14. The CDR3 is 15 residues long. Germline CDR1 reads SGHTA; CDR2 reads FQGNSA. Here the CDR3 DNA reads TGTGCCAGCAGGTCCCCGGGACAGGTGGATCGCGAGCAGTTCTTC. Its protein product is CASRSPGQVDREQFF.

This clone was counted once. This chain links TRBV19 with TRBJ2-1, with TRBD1 matching 7 bases. CDR3 length: 16 amino acids. From germline, CDR1 is LNHDA and CDR2 SQIVND (reference sequence). Losses at the gene ends were 3 bases for V and 4 bases for J; bases not matched to a gene: 9. The CDR3 DNA is TGTGCCAGTAGTATCGCAGGGGGTCTGAGATACAATGAGCAGTTCTTC. Amino acid sequence: CASSIAGGLRYNEQFF.

This sequence joins TRBV5-1 and TRBJ2-5; D might be TRBD1 (6 bases). The CDR3 consists of 14 residues. CDR1 SGHRS and CDR2 YFSETQ come from the germline V gene. V was pared by 1 base and J by 3 bases, with 10 bases between. Here the CDR3 reads CASSLFDRKETQYF. CDR3 nucleotide sequence: TGCGCCAGCAGCTTGTTCGACAGGAAAGAGACCCAGTACTTC. Using reference TRBV5-1 and TRBJ2-5 for the parts outside the CDR3, the full variable domain is KAGVTQTPRYLIKTRGQQVTLSCSPISGHRSVSWYQQTPGQGLQFLFEYFSETQRNKGNFPGRFSGRQFSNSRSEMNVSTLELGDSALYLCASSLFDRKETQYFGPGTRLLVL.

This clone is a singleton in its sample. V and J are TRBV7-2 and TRBJ2-7; TRBD1 is a possible D gene (5 bases). The germline V gene has CDR1 SGHTA and CDR2 FQGNSA. The CDR3 is made up of 14 amino acids. Trimming pared 0 bases from V and 4 bases from J, leaving 10 bases between. DNA of the CDR3: TGTGCCAGCAGCTTAGCCCAGGGTTGGTACGAGCAGTACTTC. Amino acids: CASSLAQGWYEQYF. Combining the CDR3 with reference TRBV7-2 and TRBJ2-7 gives the whole variable domain GAGVSQSPSNKVTEKGKDVELRCDPISGHTALYWYRQSLGQGLEFLIYFQGNSAPDKSGLPSDRFSAERTGGSVSTLTIQRTQQEDSAVYLCASSLAQGWYEQYFGPGTRLTVT.

The chain joins TRBV11-2 to TRBJ1-4; D is possibly TRBD1 (6 bases). Trimming took off 7 bases at V and 4 bases at J, with 16 bases between the two ends. Germline V gene lookup returns CDR1 SGHAT and CDR2 FQNNGV. The CDR3 has 15 residues. The CDR3 bases are TGTGCCAGCACATCCCAGGGGCACCATAATGAAAAACTGTTTTTT. It is translated as CASTSQGHHNEKLFF.

This clone was picked up one time. The genes are TRBV19 and TRBJ1-5, with D maybe TRBD1 (6 bases). Deletions cut 6 bases from V and 2 bases from J, with 20 bases between. From germline, CDR1 is LNHDA and CDR2 SQIVND (reference sequence). The CDR3 sequence is 17 residues long. The CDR3 reads CASRFLQGTTGNQPQHF. The CDR3 DNA is TGTGCCAGTAGGTTTCTGCAGGGGACTACAGGCAATCAGCCCCAGCATTTT.

The chain is built from TRBV9 and TRBJ2-7, with D perhaps TRBD1 (6 bases). The CDR3 sequence is 16 residues long. Germline CDR1 and CDR2: SGDLS and YYNGEE. V lost 2 bases, J lost 7 bases, and 22 bases lay in between. The CDR3 sequence is CASSVDPGHHLGEQYF. CDR3 nucleotides: TGTGCCAGCAGCGTTGATCCGGGACATCACCTCGGGGAGCAGTACTTC.

This clone was observed a few times. V usage is TRBV9 and J usage is TRBJ1-5; D remains unclear. Per germline, CDR1 SGDLS and CDR2 YYNGEE. The CDR3 runs 15 residues. V was cut by 3 bases and J by 0 bases, with 10 bases left in between. CDR3 nucleotides: TGTGCCAGCAGCGCCTTCGGTTATAGCAATCAGCCCCAGCATTTT. It codes for CASSAFGYSNQPQHF.

This clone appeared a few times. The V call is TRBV19, the J call TRBJ1-2; 7 bases fit TRBD1. The germline V gene encodes CDR1 LNHDA and CDR2 SQIVND (reference sequence). Trimming removed 0 bases from V and 6 bases from J; junction bases left unmatched: 7. The CDR3 runs to 15 residues. CDR3 region: CASSIDLGTANGYTF. Written as DNA, the CDR3 is TGTGCCAGTAGTATAGATTTGGGGACAGCCAATGGCTACACCTTC.